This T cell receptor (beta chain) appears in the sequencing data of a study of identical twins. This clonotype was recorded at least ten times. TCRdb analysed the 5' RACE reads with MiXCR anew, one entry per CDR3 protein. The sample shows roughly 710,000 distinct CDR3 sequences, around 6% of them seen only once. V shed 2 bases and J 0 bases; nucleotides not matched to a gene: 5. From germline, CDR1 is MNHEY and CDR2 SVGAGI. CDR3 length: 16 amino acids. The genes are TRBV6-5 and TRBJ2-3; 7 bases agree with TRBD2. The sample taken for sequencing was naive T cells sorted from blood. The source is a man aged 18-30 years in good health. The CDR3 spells CASSYPSGASTDTQYF. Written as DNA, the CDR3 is TGTGCCAGCAGTTACCCTAGCGGTGCTAGCACAGATACGCAGTATTTT.